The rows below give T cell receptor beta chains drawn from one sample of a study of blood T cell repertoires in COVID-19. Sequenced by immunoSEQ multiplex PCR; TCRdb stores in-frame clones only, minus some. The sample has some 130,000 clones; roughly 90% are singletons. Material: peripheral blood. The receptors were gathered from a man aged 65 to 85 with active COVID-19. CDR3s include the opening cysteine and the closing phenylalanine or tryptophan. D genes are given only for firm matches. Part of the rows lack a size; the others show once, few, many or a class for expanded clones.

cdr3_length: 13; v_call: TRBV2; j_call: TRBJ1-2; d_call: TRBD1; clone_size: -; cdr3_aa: CASSSGQYYGYTF; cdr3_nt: TGTGCCAGCAGTTCGGGACAGTACTATGGCTACACCTTC
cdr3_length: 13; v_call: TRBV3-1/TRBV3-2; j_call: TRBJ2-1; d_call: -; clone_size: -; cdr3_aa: CASSQGANNEQFF; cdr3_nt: TGTGCCAGCAGCCAGGGAGCAAACAATGAGCAGTTCTTC
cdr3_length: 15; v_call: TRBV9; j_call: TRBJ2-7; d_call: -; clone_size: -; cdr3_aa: CASSVGGGSGYEQYF; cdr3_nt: TGTGCCAGCAGCGTTGGCGGTGGGTCCGGCTACGAGCAGTACTTC
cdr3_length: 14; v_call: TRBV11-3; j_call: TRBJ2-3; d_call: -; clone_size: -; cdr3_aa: CASSLSRATDTQYF; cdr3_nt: TGTGCCAGCAGCTTATCGAGAGCCACAGATACGCAGTATTTT
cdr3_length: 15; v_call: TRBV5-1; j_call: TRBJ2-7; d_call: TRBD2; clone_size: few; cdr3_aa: CASSSQTSGSYEQYF; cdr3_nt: TGCGCCAGCAGCTCCCAGACTAGCGGGAGCTACGAGCAGTACTTC
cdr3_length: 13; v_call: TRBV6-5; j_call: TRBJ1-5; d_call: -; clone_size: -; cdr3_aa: CASGGVFNQPQHF; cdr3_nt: TGTGCCAGCGGAGGGGTTTTTAATCAGCCCCAGCATTTT
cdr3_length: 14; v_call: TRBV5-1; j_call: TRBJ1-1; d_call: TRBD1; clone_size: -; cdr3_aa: CASSGGQANTEAFF; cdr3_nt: TGCGCCAGCAGCGGGGGACAGGCGAACACTGAAGCTTTCTTT
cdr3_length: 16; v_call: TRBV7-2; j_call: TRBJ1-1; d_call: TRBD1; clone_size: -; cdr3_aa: CASSLPTTGTNTEAFF; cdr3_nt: TGTGCCAGCAGCCTTCCCACGACAGGGACAAACACTGAAGCTTTCTTT
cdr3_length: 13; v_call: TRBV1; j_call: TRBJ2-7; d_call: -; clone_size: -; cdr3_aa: CTSRLAVTYEQYF; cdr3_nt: TGCACCAGTAGACTAGCGGTGACCTACGAGCAGTACTTC
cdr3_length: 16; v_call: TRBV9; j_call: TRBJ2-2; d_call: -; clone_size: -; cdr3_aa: CASSVDDGRGTGELFF; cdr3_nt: TGTGCCAGCAGCGTAGACGACGGGCGGGGCACCGGGGAGCTGTTTTTT
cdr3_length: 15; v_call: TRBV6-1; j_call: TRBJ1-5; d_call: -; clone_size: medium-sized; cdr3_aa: CASSEAKTQNQPQHF; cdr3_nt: TGTGCCAGCAGTGAAGCTAAGACACAAAATCAGCCCCAGCATTTT
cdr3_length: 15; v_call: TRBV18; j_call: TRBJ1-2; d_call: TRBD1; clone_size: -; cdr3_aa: CASSPPTGGFLSYTF; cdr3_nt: TGTGCCAGCTCACCACCTACAGGGGGGTTCTTGAGCTACACCTTC
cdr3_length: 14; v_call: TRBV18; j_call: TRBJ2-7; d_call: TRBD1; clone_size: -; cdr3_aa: CASSPGTGRDEQYF; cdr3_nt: TGTGCCAGCTCCCCCGGGACAGGGAGGGACGAGCAGTACTTC
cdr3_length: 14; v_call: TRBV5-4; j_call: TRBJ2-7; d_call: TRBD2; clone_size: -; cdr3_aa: CASSTGLADYEQYF; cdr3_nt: TGTGCCAGCAGTACTGGACTAGCGGACTACGAGCAGTACTTC
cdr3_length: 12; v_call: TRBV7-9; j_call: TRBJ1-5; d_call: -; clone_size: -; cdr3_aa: CASSFSGQPQHF; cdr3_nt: TGTGCCAGCAGCTTCAGCGGACAGCCCCAGCATTTT
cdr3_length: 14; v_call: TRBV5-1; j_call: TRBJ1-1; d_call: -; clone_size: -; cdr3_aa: CASSLGDMNTEAFF; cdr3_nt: TGCGCCAGCAGTTTGGGGGACATGAACACTGAAGCTTTCTTT
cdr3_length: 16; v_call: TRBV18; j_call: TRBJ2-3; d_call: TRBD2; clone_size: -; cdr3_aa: CASSPRLASSTDTQYF; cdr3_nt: TGTGCCAGCTCACCCCGACTAGCGTCTAGCACAGATACGCAGTATTTT
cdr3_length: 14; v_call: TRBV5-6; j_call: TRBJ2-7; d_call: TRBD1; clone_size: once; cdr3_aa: CASSPGQGRYEQYF; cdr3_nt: TGTGCCAGCAGCCCCGGACAGGGAAGGTACGAGCAGTACTTC
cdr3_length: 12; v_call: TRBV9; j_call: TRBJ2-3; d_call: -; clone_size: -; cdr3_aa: CASSPSGDTQYF; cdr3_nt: TGTGCCAGCAGCCCCTCGGGAGATACGCAGTATTTT
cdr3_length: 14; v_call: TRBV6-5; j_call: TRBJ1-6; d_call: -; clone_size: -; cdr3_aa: CASSPGTHNSPLHF; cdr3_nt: TGTGCCAGCAGTCCCGGGACTCATAATTCACCCCTCCACTTT
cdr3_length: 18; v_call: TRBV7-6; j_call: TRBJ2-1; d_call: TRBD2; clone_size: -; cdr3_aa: CASSLAEGSGISYNEQFF; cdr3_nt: TGTGCCAGCAGCTTAGCGGAAGGTAGCGGGATCTCCTACAATGAGCAGTTCTTC
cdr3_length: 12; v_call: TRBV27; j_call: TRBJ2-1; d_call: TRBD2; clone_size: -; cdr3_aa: CASSLPGTSMFF; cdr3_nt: TGTGCCAGCAGTTTACCCGGGACTAGTATGTTCTTC
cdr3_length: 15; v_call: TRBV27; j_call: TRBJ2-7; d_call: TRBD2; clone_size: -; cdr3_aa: CASRPGLAGGREQYF; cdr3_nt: TGTGCCAGCAGACCTGGACTAGCGGGCGGTAGGGAGCAGTACTTC
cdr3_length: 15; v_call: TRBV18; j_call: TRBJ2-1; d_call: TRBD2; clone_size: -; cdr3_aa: CASSPGGLAGYEQFF; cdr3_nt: TGTGCCAGCTCACCAGGCGGACTAGCGGGGTATGAGCAGTTCTTC
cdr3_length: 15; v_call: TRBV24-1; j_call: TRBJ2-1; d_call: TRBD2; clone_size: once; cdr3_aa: CATSDLGGESNEQFF; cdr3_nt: TGTGCCACCAGTGATTTGGGGGGGGAAAGCAATGAGCAGTTCTTC
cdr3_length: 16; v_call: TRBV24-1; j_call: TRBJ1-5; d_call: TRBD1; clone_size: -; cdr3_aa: CATSEGGQGTFQPQHF; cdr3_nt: TGTGCCACCAGTGAGGGGGGACAGGGGACGTTTCAGCCCCAGCATTTT
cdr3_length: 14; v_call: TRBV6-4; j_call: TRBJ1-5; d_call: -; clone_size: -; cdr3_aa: CASSPEDTNQPQHF; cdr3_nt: TGTGCCAGCAGCCCAGAGGACACCAATCAGCCCCAGCATTTT
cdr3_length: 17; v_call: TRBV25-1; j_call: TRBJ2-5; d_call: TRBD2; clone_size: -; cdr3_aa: CASRRGVGGILLETQYF; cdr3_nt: TGTGCCAGCAGGAGGGGAGTGGGGGGGATTTTATTAGAGACCCAGTACTTC
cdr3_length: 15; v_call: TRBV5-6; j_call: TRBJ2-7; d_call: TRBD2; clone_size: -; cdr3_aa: CASSLDAGGLYEQYF; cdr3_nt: TGTGCCAGCAGCCTGGACGCGGGAGGGCTTTACGAGCAGTACTTC
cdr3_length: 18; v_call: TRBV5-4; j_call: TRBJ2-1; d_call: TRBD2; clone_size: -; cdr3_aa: CASSSGGASGRSYNEQFF; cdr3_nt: TGTGCCAGCAGCTCGGGAGGGGCTAGCGGGAGGAGTTACAATGAGCAGTTCTTC